Listed below are T cell receptor beta chains from one sample, sequenced in a study of cytomegalovirus exposure and HLA in healthy donors. Produced via immunoSEQ multiplex PCR; TCRdb's table is partial and in-frame only. This table has around 100,000 clones, approximately 80% appearing once. Material: PBMCs. The receptors shown here come from a woman under 30 in good health and CMV-seronegative. Each CDR3 is given with its conserved first and last residue. A D gene is named only where the DNA matches it firmly. Rows may omit the clone size; those that give it use once, few, many or a size class.

clone_size: .; d_call: TRBD1; v_call: TRBV7-2; j_call: TRBJ2-7; cdr3_aa: CASSSVDRGPYEQYF; cdr3_nt: TGTGCCAGCAGCTCTGTGGACAGGGGGCCCTACGAGCAGTACTTC
clone_size: .; d_call: .; v_call: TRBV7-2; j_call: TRBJ1-5; cdr3_aa: CASSFSGGSNQPQHF; cdr3_nt: TGTGCCAGCAGCTTTTCGGGGGGCAGCAATCAGCCCCAGCATTTT
clone_size: .; d_call: TRBD1; v_call: TRBV30; j_call: TRBJ1-1; cdr3_aa: CAWALQGSTEAFF; cdr3_nt: TGTGCCTGGGCCCTACAGGGGAGCACTGAAGCTTTCTTT
clone_size: .; d_call: TRBD2; v_call: TRBV19; j_call: TRBJ2-7; cdr3_aa: CASSIGGTSGLLYEQYF; cdr3_nt: TGTGCCAGTAGTATAGGAGGGACTAGCGGGCTTCTCTACGAGCAGTACTTC
clone_size: .; d_call: .; v_call: TRBV19; j_call: TRBJ2-5; cdr3_aa: CASNKQGTGETQYF; cdr3_nt: TGTGCCAGTAATAAGCAGGGGACGGGGGAGACCCAGTACTTC
clone_size: .; d_call: TRBD1; v_call: TRBV9; j_call: TRBJ1-1; cdr3_aa: CASSGGTGWNTEAFF; cdr3_nt: TGTGCCAGCAGCGGCGGGACAGGTTGGAACACTGAAGCTTTCTTT
clone_size: .; d_call: .; v_call: TRBV4-3; j_call: TRBJ1-4; cdr3_aa: CASSQGARGLFF; cdr3_nt: TGCGCCAGCAGCCAAGGGGCCAGGGGACTGTTTTTT
clone_size: .; d_call: .; v_call: TRBV10-3; j_call: TRBJ1-6; cdr3_aa: CAIRDGGNSPLHF; cdr3_nt: TGTGCCATCAGGGACGGGGGGAATTCACCCCTCCACTTT
clone_size: few; d_call: .; v_call: TRBV5-4; j_call: TRBJ1-1; cdr3_aa: CASSRRQTEAFF; cdr3_nt: TGTGCCAGCAGCCGTAGACAGACTGAAGCTTTCTTT
clone_size: once; d_call: TRBD1; v_call: TRBV27; j_call: TRBJ1-4; cdr3_aa: CASAGQGGEKLFF; cdr3_nt: TGTGCCAGCGCGGGACAGGGAGGGGAAAAACTGTTTTTT
clone_size: .; d_call: TRBD1; v_call: TRBV5-4; j_call: TRBJ1-6; cdr3_aa: CASSSLDREGNSPLHF; cdr3_nt: TGTGCCAGCAGCAGTTTGGACAGGGAAGGGAATTCACCCCTCCACTTT
clone_size: .; d_call: TRBD1; v_call: TRBV5-4; j_call: TRBJ1-5; cdr3_aa: CASSFTGAGNQPQHF; cdr3_nt: TGTGCCAGCAGCTTCACAGGGGCAGGCAATCAGCCCCAGCATTTT
clone_size: .; d_call: TRBD1; v_call: TRBV28; j_call: TRBJ2-3; cdr3_aa: CASSLQGVVSTDTQYF; cdr3_nt: TGTGCCAGCAGTTTACAGGGGGTTGTTAGCACAGATACGCAGTATTTT
clone_size: .; d_call: .; v_call: TRBV19; j_call: TRBJ2-7; cdr3_aa: CASSPPGHNYEQYF; cdr3_nt: TGTGCCAGTAGTCCCCCGGGACACAACTACGAGCAGTACTTC
clone_size: .; d_call: .; v_call: TRBV7-8; j_call: TRBJ1-5; cdr3_aa: CASSWGGGNQPQHF; cdr3_nt: TGTGCCAGCAGCTGGGGGGGAGGCAATCAGCCCCAGCATTTT
clone_size: .; d_call: .; v_call: TRBV7-8; j_call: TRBJ2-1; cdr3_aa: CASSLEVRRDRTYNEQFF; cdr3_nt: TGTGCCAGCAGCTTAGAGGTGAGACGGGATCGGACCTACAATGAGCAGTTCTTC
clone_size: .; d_call: .; v_call: TRBV19; j_call: TRBJ1-6; cdr3_aa: CASSSRTGFSSPLHF; cdr3_nt: TGTGCCAGTAGTTCCCGAACAGGGTTTTCTTCACCCCTCCACTTT
clone_size: .; d_call: .; v_call: TRBV9; j_call: TRBJ1-2; cdr3_aa: CASSVDNGGPYGYTF; cdr3_nt: TGTGCCAGCAGCGTAGACAACGGAGGCCCCTATGGCTACACCTTC
clone_size: .; d_call: .; v_call: TRBV29-1; j_call: TRBJ2-1; cdr3_aa: CSSRRENEQFF; cdr3_nt: TGCAGCTCGAGACGGGAGAATGAGCAGTTCTTC
clone_size: .; d_call: TRBD1; v_call: TRBV19; j_call: TRBJ1-6; cdr3_aa: CASSVGTDNSPLHF; cdr3_nt: TGTGCCAGTAGTGTTGGGACAGATAATTCACCCCTCCACTTT
clone_size: few; d_call: .; v_call: TRBV29-1; j_call: TRBJ2-3; cdr3_aa: CSVADGGETDTQYF; cdr3_nt: TGCAGCGTTGCAGACGGGGGAGAAACAGATACGCAGTATTTT
clone_size: few; d_call: TRBD2; v_call: TRBV4-1; j_call: TRBJ2-7; cdr3_aa: CASSPVASGTGYEQYF; cdr3_nt: TGCGCCAGCAGCCCCGTGGCTAGCGGGACCGGTTACGAGCAGTACTTC
clone_size: .; d_call: TRBD1; v_call: TRBV5-5; j_call: TRBJ1-2; cdr3_aa: CASSLFGQGSGYTF; cdr3_nt: TGTGCCAGCAGCTTGTTCGGACAGGGGTCTGGCTACACCTTC
clone_size: once; d_call: .; v_call: TRBV12-5; j_call: TRBJ2-1; cdr3_aa: CASGFGEATYNEQFF; cdr3_nt: TGTGCTAGTGGTTTTGGGGAGGCCACTTACAATGAGCAGTTCTTC
clone_size: .; d_call: TRBD1; v_call: TRBV19; j_call: TRBJ1-1; cdr3_aa: CASSIRGEAFF; cdr3_nt: TGTGCCAGTAGTATCAGGGGGGAAGCTTTCTTT